Listed here are 10 T cell receptor beta chains from one sample, sequenced in a study of blood T cell repertoires in COVID-19. Repertoires were generated with immunoSEQ multiplex PCR, while TCRdb's copy carries only in-frame clones and drops some. Seen here are about 160,000 clones, almost 85% observed once, and the top ten hold roughly 20%. The material sequenced was peripheral blood. These receptor sequences come from a woman aged 80 or older with acute or convalescent COVID-19.

The genes are TRBV7-9 and TRBJ2-2; 7 nucleotides agree with TRBD1. J was trimmed by 2 bases and V by 4 bases; bases with no gene match: 7. Germline assignment: CDR1 SEHNR and CDR2 FQNEAQ (reference sequence). The CDR3 contains 16 residues. This CDR3 reads CASSSVRQGNTGELFF. DNA of the CDR3: TGTGCCAGCAGCTCGGTGAGACAGGGCAACACCGGGGAGCTGTTTTTT.

This clone was counted once. This chain uses TRBV5-4 with TRBJ2-1; TRBD2 matches 8 bases. Looked up from germline, CDR1 is SGHNT and CDR2 is YYREEE (reference sequence). V shed 6 bases, J shed 9 bases, and the junction held 14 bases outside the gene matches. The CDR3 spans 15 residues. CDR3 sequence reads: CASKLRVSGTTEQFF. The CDR3 region has the DNA TGTGCCAGCAAACTCCGAGTTAGCGGGACTACTGAGCAGTTCTTC.

The V call is TRBV29-1, the J call TRBJ2-7; TRBD2 matches 7 bases. Germline V lookup: CDR1 SQVTM, CDR2 ANQGSEA. The V gene end was trimmed by 3 bases and the J gene end by 3 bases; junction bases not matched to a gene: 11. The CDR3 is made up of 15 amino acids. The CDR3 DNA reads TGCAGCGTTGATAAGAGGGCTAGCGGAGACTACGAGCAGTACTTC. Amino acid sequence: CSVDKRASGDYEQYF.

The chain couples TRBV6-5 to TRBJ1-1; TRBD1 might be the D (5 bases). Trimming took 6 bases from V and 8 from J, leaving 13 bases between them. Germline V gives CDR1 MNHEY, CDR2 SVGAGI. This CDR3 region has 12 residues. The CDR3 sequence is CASSPPGEEAFF. CDR3 nucleotides: TGTGCCAGCAGCCCCCCGGGGGAGGAAGCTTTCTTT.

The chain combines TRBV6-6 with TRBJ1-5; D not resolved. Per germline, CDR1 MNHNY and CDR2 SVGAGI (reference sequence). The CDR3 is 15 amino acids. Trimming cost V 4 bases and J 0 bases, with 10 bases left between them. Here the CDR3 DNA reads TGTGCCAGCAGTTTCGGAGGAGCTAGCAATCAGCCCCAGCATTTT. Encoded protein: CASSFGGASNQPQHF.

The chain has TRBV6-5 and TRBJ1-4; D gene ambiguous. V was shortened by 4 bases and J by 0 bases, with 12 bases between the two germline ends. The CDR3 is 16 residues long. The V gene's germline CDR1 is MNHEY and CDR2 SVGAGI. The CDR3: CASSSSRFATNEKLFF. The CDR3 nucleotides are TGTGCCAGCAGTTCCTCCCGGTTCGCAACTAATGAAAAACTGTTTTTT.

The rearrangement joins TRBV6-5 to TRBJ2-1; 11 positions match TRBD2. The CDR3 extends over 14 amino acids. Losses at the gene ends were 9 bases for V and 6 bases for J; bases not matched to a gene: 7. In germline, CDR1 is MNHEY, CDR2 SVGAGI. CDR3 amino acids: CASLAGGRLNEQFF. As DNA, the CDR3 is TGTGCCAGTTTAGCGGGAGGGCGACTCAATGAGCAGTTCTTC.

The chain has TRBV30 and TRBJ1-1; 7 bases align to TRBD1. V was clipped by 4 bases and J by 1 base; unmatched bases: 6. The CDR3 has 14 residues. Germline CDR1 and CDR2: GTSNPN and SVGIG (reference sequence). The CDR3 DNA sequence: TGTGCCTGGATGATACAGGGGCCGAACACTGAAGCTTTCTTT. Translating it yields CAWMIQGPNTEAFF.

V and J are TRBV6-5 and TRBJ1-3; 9 nucleotides agree with TRBD1. V lost 4 bases to trimming and J lost 5 bases; unmatched junction nucleotides: 3. The CDR3 is 14 amino acids. Germline-derived CDR1 and CDR2 are MNHEY and SVGAGI. CDR3 residues: CASSSGTGRNTIYF. The DNA of the CDR3 is TGTGCCAGCAGTTCAGGGACAGGGAGAAACACCATATATTTT.

The genes are TRBV5-1 and TRBJ2-3; the D gene is possibly TRBD2 (6 bases). Germline V CDR1 and CDR2: SGHRS, YFSETQ. The CDR3 spans 14 residues. V dropped 5 bases and J dropped 7 bases, with 17 bases sitting between them. The CDR3 is CASRLLHGGNTQYF. DNA for the CDR3: TGCGCCAGCAGACTCCTTCATGGGGGGAATACGCAGTATTTT.